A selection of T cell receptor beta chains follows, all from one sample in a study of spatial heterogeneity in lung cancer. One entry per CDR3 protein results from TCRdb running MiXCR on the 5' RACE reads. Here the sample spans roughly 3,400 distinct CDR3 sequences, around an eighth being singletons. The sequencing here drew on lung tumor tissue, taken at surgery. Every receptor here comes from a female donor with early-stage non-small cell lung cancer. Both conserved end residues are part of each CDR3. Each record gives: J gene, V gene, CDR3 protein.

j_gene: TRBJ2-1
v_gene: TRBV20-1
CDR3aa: CSARDPGQTYNEQFF

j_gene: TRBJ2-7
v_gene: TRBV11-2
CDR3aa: CASSLAGGSYEQYF

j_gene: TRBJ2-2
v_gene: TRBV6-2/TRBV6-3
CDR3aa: CASISDLAGYTGELFF

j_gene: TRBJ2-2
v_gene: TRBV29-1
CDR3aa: CSVVRAGVNTGELFF

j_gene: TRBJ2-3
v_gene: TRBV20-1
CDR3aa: CSARDNWREADTQYF

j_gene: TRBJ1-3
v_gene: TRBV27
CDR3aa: CASSLTGGFSSGNTIYF

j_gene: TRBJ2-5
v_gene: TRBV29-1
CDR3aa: CSGAGTAIGETQYF

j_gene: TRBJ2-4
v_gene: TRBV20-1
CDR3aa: CSASPSGASGNIQYF

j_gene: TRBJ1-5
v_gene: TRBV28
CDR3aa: CASTIGQGAGQPQHF

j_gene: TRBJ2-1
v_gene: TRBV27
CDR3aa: CASSLSTWVAGGYLYNEQFF

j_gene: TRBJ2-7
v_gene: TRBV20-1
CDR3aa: CRGPRRALAGAVTEQYF

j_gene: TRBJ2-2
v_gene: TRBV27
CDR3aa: CASSFSQGHTGELFF

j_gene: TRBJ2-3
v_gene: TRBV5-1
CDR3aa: CASSDGTLASTDTQYF

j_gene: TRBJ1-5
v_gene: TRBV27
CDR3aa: CASSLTPQSNQPQHF

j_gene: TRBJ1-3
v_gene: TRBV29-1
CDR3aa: CSVEDLGNTIYF

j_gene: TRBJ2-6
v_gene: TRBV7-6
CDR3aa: CASSLATAVSGANVLTF

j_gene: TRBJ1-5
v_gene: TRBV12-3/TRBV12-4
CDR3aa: CASSRRDLRGNQPQHF

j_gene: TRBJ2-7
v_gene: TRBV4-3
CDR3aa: CASSFSGSSYEQYF

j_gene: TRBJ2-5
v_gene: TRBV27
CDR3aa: CASSSPLAGETQYF

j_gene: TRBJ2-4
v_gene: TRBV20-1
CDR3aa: CSALKRGGAKNIQYF

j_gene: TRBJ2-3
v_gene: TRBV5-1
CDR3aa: CASSFGSGGTDTQYF

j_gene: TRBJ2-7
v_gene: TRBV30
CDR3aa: CAWSLFGASYEQYF

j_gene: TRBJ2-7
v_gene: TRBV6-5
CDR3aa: CASSKGLAGVEQYF

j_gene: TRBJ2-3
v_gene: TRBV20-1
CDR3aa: CSARDRQDYTDTQYF

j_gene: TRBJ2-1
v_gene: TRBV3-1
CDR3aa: CASSQEQGAFNEQFF

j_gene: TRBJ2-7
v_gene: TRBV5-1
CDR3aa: CASMTGSEQYF

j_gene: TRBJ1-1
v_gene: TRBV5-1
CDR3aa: CASSLGGEWSAFF

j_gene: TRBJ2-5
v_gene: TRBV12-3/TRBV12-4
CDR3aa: CASRSPGGWETQYF

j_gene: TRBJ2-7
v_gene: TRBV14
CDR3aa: CASSQAASGTEQYF

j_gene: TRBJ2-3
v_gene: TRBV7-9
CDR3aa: CASSLAATDTQYF

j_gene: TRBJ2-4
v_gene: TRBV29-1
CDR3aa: CSVETGLAKNIQYF

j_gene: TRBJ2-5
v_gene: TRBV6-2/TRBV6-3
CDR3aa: CASSYSLSQETQYF

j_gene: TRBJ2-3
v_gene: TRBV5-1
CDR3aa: CASSSLGGMADTQYF

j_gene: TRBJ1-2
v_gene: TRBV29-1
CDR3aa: CTGQRKPYYTF

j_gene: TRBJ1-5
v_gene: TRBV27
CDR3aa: CASSLGQGANQPQHF

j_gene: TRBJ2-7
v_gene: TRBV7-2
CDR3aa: CASSPGHLDEQYF

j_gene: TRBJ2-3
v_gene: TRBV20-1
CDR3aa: CSADMSGSLNTQYF

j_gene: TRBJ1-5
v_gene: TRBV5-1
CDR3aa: CASSLTGDNQPQHF

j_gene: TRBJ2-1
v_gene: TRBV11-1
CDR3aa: CASSFWDSPNNEQFF

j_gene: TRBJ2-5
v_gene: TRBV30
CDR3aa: CAWSGQGGETQYF

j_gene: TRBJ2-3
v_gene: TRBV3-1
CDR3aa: CASSPWDFTDTQYF

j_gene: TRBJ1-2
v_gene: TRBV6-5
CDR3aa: CASSPRDGLYGYTF

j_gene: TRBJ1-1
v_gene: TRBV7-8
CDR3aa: CASSLQEIMNTEAFF

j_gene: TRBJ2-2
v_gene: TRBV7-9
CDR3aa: CASSWTGEGGELFF

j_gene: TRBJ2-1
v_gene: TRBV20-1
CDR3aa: CSARDRPLKDEQFF

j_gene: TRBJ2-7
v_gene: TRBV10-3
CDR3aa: CAISELGTSGRQKSSYEQYF

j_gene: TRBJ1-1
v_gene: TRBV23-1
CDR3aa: CASSLQGRYQFTEAFF

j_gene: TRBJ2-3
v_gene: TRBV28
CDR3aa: CASSLAGVMTDTQYF

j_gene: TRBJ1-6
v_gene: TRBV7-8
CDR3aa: CASSERGNSPLHF

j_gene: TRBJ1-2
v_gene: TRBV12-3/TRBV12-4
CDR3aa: CASSSRDRGLGYTF

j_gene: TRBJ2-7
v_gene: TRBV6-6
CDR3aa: CASSYGPSGTSGAEQYF

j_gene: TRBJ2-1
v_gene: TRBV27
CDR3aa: CASSSPSGGNNEQFF

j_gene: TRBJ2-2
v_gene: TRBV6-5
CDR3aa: CASSYSRQVTGELFF

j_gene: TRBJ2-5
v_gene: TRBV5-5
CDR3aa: CASSLVSAEETQYF

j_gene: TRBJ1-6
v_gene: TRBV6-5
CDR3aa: CASGGARSPLHF

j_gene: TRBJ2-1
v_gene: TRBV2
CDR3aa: CASSPRRTVFF

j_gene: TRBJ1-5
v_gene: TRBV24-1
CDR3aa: CATSDIGQGAQPQHF

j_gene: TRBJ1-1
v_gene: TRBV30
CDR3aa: CAWKRDTQNTEAFF

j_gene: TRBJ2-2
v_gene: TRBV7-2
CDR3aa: CASTWGTGELFF